What follows is one TCR beta chain and its context. Its matching antigen is unknown. Assay used: immunoSEQ multiplex PCR; TCRdb lists only in-frame clones, some missing. The sample includes under 200,000 clones, less than 90% of them seen just once. The sample comes from a study of cytomegalovirus exposure and HLA in healthy donors. Overall study: Per a later analysis, the roughly 670 first-cohort and 120 validation repertoires shared one platform.

Study results and caveats: Most TCRs appeared rarely, but some public TCRs recurred in many donors. Specificity of a few CMV-associated chains for CMV antigens was verified in vitro. The classifier reportedly diagnosed cytomegalovirus status with high sensitivity and specificity.

The trim removed 1 base at V and 5 bases at J, leaving 3 bases unmatched. The CDR3 has 15 amino acids. Per the germline V gene, CDR1 is LGHNA and CDR2 is YNFKEQ. The sequence was collected from a woman younger than 45 in good health and CMV-seronegative. The chain uses TRBV4-2 and TRBJ1-5; 9 bases map to TRBD1. The sequencing sample was made of PBMCs. Here the CDR3 reads CASSQGDRADQPQHF. In nucleotides, the CDR3 is TGTGCCAGCAGCCAAGGGGACAGGGCGGATCAGCCCCAGCATTTT.